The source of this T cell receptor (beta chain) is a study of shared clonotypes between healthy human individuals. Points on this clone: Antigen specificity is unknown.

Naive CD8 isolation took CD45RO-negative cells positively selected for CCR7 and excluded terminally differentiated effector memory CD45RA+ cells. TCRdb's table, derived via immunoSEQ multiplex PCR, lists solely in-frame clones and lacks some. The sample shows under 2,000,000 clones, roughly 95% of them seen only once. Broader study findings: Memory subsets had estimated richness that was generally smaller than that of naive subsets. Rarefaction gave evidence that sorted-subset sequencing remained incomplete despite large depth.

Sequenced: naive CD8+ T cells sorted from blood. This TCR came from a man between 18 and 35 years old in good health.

CDR3 bases: TGTGCCAGCACCCGACCAACCAGCGGGAAAATTGAGCAGTACTTC. Protein sequence: CASTRPTSGKIEQYF. The V call is TRBV13, the J call TRBJ2-7; 7 bases are a match to TRBD2. The germline gives CDR1 PRHDT, CDR2 FYEKMQ (reference sequence). The junction had 16 bases not matched to a gene; V was cut back by 7 bases and J by 7 bases. The CDR3 is 15 residues long.